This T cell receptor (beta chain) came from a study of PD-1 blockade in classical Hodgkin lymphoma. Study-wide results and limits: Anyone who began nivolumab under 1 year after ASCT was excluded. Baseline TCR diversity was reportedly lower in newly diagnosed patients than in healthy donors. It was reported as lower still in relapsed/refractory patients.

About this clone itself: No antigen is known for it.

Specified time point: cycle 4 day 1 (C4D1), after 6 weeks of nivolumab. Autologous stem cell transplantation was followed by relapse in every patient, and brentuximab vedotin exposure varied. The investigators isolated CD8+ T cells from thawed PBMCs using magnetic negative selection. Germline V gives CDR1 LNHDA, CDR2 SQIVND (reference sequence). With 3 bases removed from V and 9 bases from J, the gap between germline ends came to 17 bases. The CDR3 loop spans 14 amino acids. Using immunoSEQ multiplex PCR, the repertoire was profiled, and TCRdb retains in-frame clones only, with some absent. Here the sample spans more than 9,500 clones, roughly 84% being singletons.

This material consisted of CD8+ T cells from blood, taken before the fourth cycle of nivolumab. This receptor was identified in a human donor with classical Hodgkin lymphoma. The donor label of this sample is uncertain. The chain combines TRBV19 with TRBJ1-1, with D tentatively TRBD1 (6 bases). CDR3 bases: TGTGCCAGTAGTATTAGGGCAGGGGACGTGAAAGCTTTCTTT. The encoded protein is CASSIRAGDVKAFF.